Shown below are 29 T cell receptor beta chains from a single sample sequenced in a study of T cell responses to AZD1222 COVID-19 vaccine. Repertoires were generated with immunoSEQ multiplex PCR, while TCRdb's copy carries only in-frame clones and drops some. The repertoire includes some 150,000 clones, about 90% of them detected once, and around 5.2% sits in the top ten. The sample in question was peripheral blood, obtained on day 0 of AZD1222 vaccination. Receptors were obtained from an adult in good health.

This clone has just one count. The rearrangement links TRBV27 to TRBJ2-7, with 16 bases matching TRBD2. From germline, CDR1 is MNHEY and CDR2 SMNVEV (reference sequence). The CDR3 runs to 16 residues. V dropped 7 bases and J dropped 3; count of bases not matched to a gene: 6. CDR3 nucleotides: TGTGCCAGCAAGGGGACTAGCGGGAGGGCCCGCTACGAGCAGTACTTC. Its translation is CASKGTSGRARYEQYF.

This chain links TRBV7-8 with TRBJ2-7; 9 bases line up with TRBD2. The CDR3 has 15 residues. J was trimmed by 1 base and V by 5 bases; bases with no gene match: 6. Germline V gene lookup returns CDR1 SGHVS and CDR2 FQNEAQ. The CDR3 sequence: CASSQGLALSYEQYF. The DNA for the CDR3 is TGTGCCAGCAGCCAGGGACTAGCCCTATCCTACGAGCAGTACTTC.

The chain recombines TRBV28 with TRBJ1-1, with D possibly being TRBD1 (6 bases). Trimming took 5 bases from V and 1 from J, leaving 17 bases between them. Germline V gene data show CDR1 as MDHEN and CDR2 as SYDVKM. This CDR3 is 16 amino acids long. The CDR3 DNA reads as TGTGCCAGCAGTGATATGTACGGGGGCGCGAACACTGAAGCTTTCTTT. Its protein is CASSDMYGGANTEAFF.

The rearrangement joins TRBV28 to TRBJ1-1; D perhaps matches TRBD1 (6 bases). V gave up 6 bases and J gave up 1 base, with 6 bases separating them. This CDR3 is built from 12 residues. CDR1 and CDR2 from the germline V gene are MDHEN and SYDVKM. The CDR3 DNA reads as TGTGCCAGCAGGACAGGGAACACTGAAGCTTTCTTT. This codes for CASRTGNTEAFF. Looking up the rest from reference TRBV28 and TRBJ1-1 gives the full variable domain: DVKVTQSSRYLVKRTGEKVFLECVQDMDHENMFWYRQDPGLGLRLIYFSYDVKMKEKGDIPEGYSVSREKKERFSLILESASTNQTSMYLCASRTGNTEAFFGQGTRLTVV.

This CDR3 reads CASSAAPEGNTEAFF. Written as DNA, the CDR3 is TGTGCCAGCAGCGCGGCCCCAGAGGGGAACACTGAAGCTTTCTTT. The chain recombines TRBV9 with TRBJ1-1; no firm D call. Germline V gives CDR1 SGDLS, CDR2 YYNGEE. The CDR3 runs to 15 residues. Trimming cost V 3 bases and J 1 base, with 13 bases left between them.

This rearrangement joins TRBV7-2 to TRBJ2-5, with no clear D. The CDR3 has 15 residues. In germline, CDR1 is SGHTA, CDR2 FQGNSA. V dropped 0 bases and J dropped 2 bases, with 10 bases sitting between them. The CDR3 bases are TGTGCCAGCAGCTTAGCGCCGGGCTATCAAGAGACCCAGTACTTC. It is translated as CASSLAPGYQETQYF.

The chain employs TRBV5-5 and TRBJ1-5; 11 bases agree with TRBD1. Germline V gene lookup returns CDR1 SGHKS and CDR2 YYEKEE (reference sequence). The CDR3 sequence is 15 residues long. V shed 4 bases, J shed 5 bases, and the junction held 5 bases outside the gene matches. The CDR3 reads CASSRAGQGDQPQHF. In DNA form, the CDR3 reads TGTGCCAGCAGCCGCGCGGGACAGGGGGATCAGCCCCAGCATTTT.

The chain recombines TRBV27 with TRBJ2-1; 8 nucleotides line up with TRBD1. V shed 3 bases and J 8 bases; nucleotides not matched to a gene: 12. The CDR3 has 16 residues. Looked up from germline, CDR1 is MNHEY and CDR2 is SMNVEV (reference sequence). The CDR3 nucleotides are TGTGCCAGCAGTTTCCTCGGGCAGGGGGCATGGGATGAGCAGTTCTTC. Its translation: CASSFLGQGAWDEQFF.

Worth noting for this clone: One junction end does not reproduce the germline sequence, and a read error may be involved. The chain uses TRBV5-1 and TRBJ2-2; 9 bases are a match to TRBD2. CDR1 and CDR2 from the germline V gene are SGHRS and YFSETQ. The CDR3 is made up of 16 amino acids. In DNA form, the CDR3 reads TGCGCCAGCAGCCAATTTAGCGGGAGAGGTACCGAGGAGCTGTTTTTT. It yields the protein CASSQFSGRGTEELFF.

The CDR3 here is CASGPDWTPGNTEAFF. DNA for the CDR3: TGTGCTAGTGGTCCGGACTGGACACCGGGGAACACTGAAGCTTTCTTT. V gene TRBV12-5 combines with J gene TRBJ1-1, with D possibly being TRBD1 (5 bases). Trimming shortened V by 5 bases and J by 1 base, and 17 bases separated the two germline ends. The CDR3 is 16 residues long. Germline CDR1 reads LGHNT; CDR2 reads FRNRAP.

CDR3 in amino acids: CASSIFRDRQETQYF. Written as DNA, the CDR3 is TGTGCCAGCAGCATTTTCCGGGACAGACAAGAGACCCAGTACTTC. The chain recombines TRBV11-1 with TRBJ2-5; the match to TRBD1 covers 7 bases. With 5 bases clipped from V and 2 bases from J, the junction kept 8 bases outside the gene matches. This CDR3 region has 15 residues. Germline V gene lookup returns CDR1 SGHAT and CDR2 FQDESV (reference sequence). Drawing the rest from reference TRBV11-1 and TRBJ2-5, the complete variable domain is EAEVAQSPRYKITEKSQAVAFWCDPISGHATLYWYRQILGQGPELLVQFQDESVVDDSQLPKDRFSAERLKGVDSTLKIQPAELGDSAMYLCASSIFRDRQETQYFGPGTRLLVL.

The chain uses TRBV7-2 and TRBJ1-1; no reliable D call. Germline CDR1 is SGHTA and CDR2 is FQGNSA. V lost 3 bases, J lost 4 bases, and 3 bases lay in between. The CDR3 consists of 11 residues. CDR3 DNA: TGTGCCAGCAGCTTTACCACTGAAGCTTTCTTT. It encodes CASSFTTEAFF. The whole variable domain, remainder taken from reference TRBV7-2 and TRBJ1-1, is GAGVSQSPSNKVTEKGKDVELRCDPISGHTALYWYRQSLGQGLEFLIYFQGNSAPDKSGLPSDRFSAERTGGSVSTLTIQRTQQEDSAVYLCASSFTTEAFFGQGTRLTVV.

The rearrangement links TRBV6-6 to TRBJ1-2, with TRBD1 identical over 7 bases. This CDR3 has 15 amino acids. Unmatched junction bases numbered 15, after V lost 6 bases and J lost 8 bases. Germline V lookup: CDR1 MNHNY, CDR2 SVGAGI (reference sequence). Here the CDR3 reads CASSTGSRTGLGYTF. The CDR3 DNA reads as TGTGCCAGCAGCACGGGCAGCCGGACAGGTCTGGGCTACACCTTC.

The chain recombines TRBV7-3 with TRBJ2-3, with 9 nucleotides matching TRBD1. The CDR3 spans 14 residues. V dropped 5 bases and J dropped 6; count of bases not matched to a gene: 6. The germline V gene has CDR1 SGHTA and CDR2 FQGTGA. CDR3 sequence: CASSRDRVTDTQYF. The DNA for the CDR3 is TGTGCCAGCAGCCGGGACAGGGTAACGGATACGCAGTATTTT.

The chain couples TRBV10-3 to TRBJ2-7, with TRBD1 identical over 9 bases. CDR1 and CDR2 from the germline V gene are ENHRY and SYGVKD. The CDR3 runs to 21 residues. V dropped 4 bases and J dropped 2; count of bases not matched to a gene: 24. The DNA for the CDR3 is TGTGCCATCAGTGGCCCGCCAACAGGGTCGTGGGGACAGGGAGGGGCCTACGAGCAGTACTTC. This translates into CAISGPPTGSWGQGGAYEQYF.

The J gene is TRBJ2-7, the V gene TRBV5-1, with 7 bases lining up with TRBD2. CDR3 length: 15 residues. V lost 1 base and J lost 0; bases outside the gene matches: 4. Per the germline V gene, CDR1 is SGHRS and CDR2 is YFSETQ. This CDR3 is CASSLSTGGSYEQYF. In DNA, the CDR3 is TGCGCCAGCAGCTTGAGTACGGGGGGCTCCTACGAGCAGTACTTC.

The rearrangement uses TRBV6-2 or TRBV6-3 and TRBJ2-7, with 11 bases that match TRBD2. J lost 4 bases, V lost 6 bases, and 11 bases had no gene match. From germline, CDR1 is MNHEY and CDR2 SVGEGT. This CDR3 has 16 amino acids. The CDR3 is CASSFIAGGPVYEQYF. The CDR3 nucleotides are TGTGCCAGCAGCTTCATAGCGGGAGGGCCGGTTTACGAGCAGTACTTC.

The chain recombines TRBV7-6 with TRBJ1-5; D is perhaps TRBD1 (5 bases). Trimming pared 5 bases from V and 4 bases from J, leaving 9 bases between. Germline CDR1 and CDR2: SGHVS and FNYEAQ. The CDR3 length is 13 residues. The CDR3 here is CASSVTANQPQHF. CDR3 nucleotide sequence: TGTGCCAGCAGCGTGACAGCAAATCAGCCCCAGCATTTT.

This sequence joins TRBV19 and TRBJ1-5; 7 nucleotides align to TRBD1. The junction had 6 bases not matched to a gene; V was cut back by 7 bases and J by 6 bases. CDR1 LNHDA and CDR2 SQIVND come from the germline V gene (reference sequence). The CDR3 totals 13 residues. The CDR3 sequence is CASKDRDSQPQHF. The CDR3 region has the DNA TGTGCCAGTAAAGACCGGGACAGTCAGCCCCAGCATTTT. Looking up the rest from reference TRBV19 and TRBJ1-5 gives the full variable domain: DGGITQSPKYLFRKEGQNVTLSCEQNLNHDAMYWYRQDPGQGLRLIYYSQIVNDFQKGDIAEGYSVSREKKESFPLTVTSAQKNPTAFYLCASKDRDSQPQHFGDGTRLSIL.

The rearrangement links TRBV28 to TRBJ2-7, with 10 nucleotides matching TRBD1. The junction had 6 bases not matched to a gene; V was cut back by 5 bases and J by 2 bases. This CDR3 is 15 amino acids long. Germline assignment: CDR1 MDHEN and CDR2 SYDVKM. CDR3 region: CASSPRGQGPYEQYF. The CDR3 bases are TGTGCCAGCAGTCCTCGGGGACAGGGGCCCTACGAGCAGTACTTC.

The CDR3 spells CASSPRQGTYEQYF. CDR3 coding DNA: TGTGCCAGCTCACCCCGACAGGGTACCTACGAGCAGTACTTC. This chain uses TRBV18 with TRBJ2-7; 7 bases match TRBD1. The germline CDR1 and CDR2 sequences are KGHSH and LQKENI. The CDR3 covers 14 residues. V shed 3 bases, J shed 2 bases, and the junction held 4 bases outside the gene matches.

The genes are TRBV6-6 and TRBJ1-5, with D perhaps matching TRBD1 (6 bases). Germline lookup yields CDR1 MNHNY and CDR2 SVGAGI (reference sequence). V was trimmed by 2 bases and J by 6 bases, leaving 8 bases between them. The CDR3 is 13 amino acids. CDR3 sequence reads: CASSYGGRQPQHF. CDR3 DNA: TGTGCCAGCAGTTACGGGGGGCGTCAGCCCCAGCATTTT.

The rearrangement joins TRBV12-3 or TRBV12-4 to TRBJ2-2; no definite D call. The CDR3 covers 13 residues. Between the trimmed V and J ends, which lost 7 bases and 6 bases, there was a span of 12 bases. For the CDR3, the DNA is TGTGCCAGCACCTTCAGTGAGGCCGGGGAGCTGTTTTTT. This gives the protein CASTFSEAGELFF.

The CDR3 bases are TGCAGCGTAGCCCTGGGGGGAGTTCCTACTGAAGCTTTCTTT. Protein: CSVALGGVPTEAFF. The rearrangement links TRBV29-1 to TRBJ1-1, with a possible D match to TRBD1 (5 bases). In germline, CDR1 is SQVTM, CDR2 ANQGSEA. The V end was cut by 6 bases, the J end by 5 bases, with 19 bases between. The CDR3 has 14 amino acids.

V is TRBV7-2 and J is TRBJ2-5; 9 bases agree with TRBD2. The DNA end lines up better with TRBJ2-7; the J call may be wrong. Looked up from germline, CDR1 is SGHTA and CDR2 is FQGNSA. This CDR3 has 15 amino acids. As DNA, the CDR3 is TGTGCCAGCTCCCGCGGGGGGGCGGGCTCCTACGAGCAGTACTTC. The encoded protein is CASSRGGAGSYEQYF.

The chain is built from TRBV28 and TRBJ1-2, with 7 bases aligning to TRBD1. There are 13 residues in the CDR3. The V and J ends lost 9 bases and 4 bases, in that order; junction bases with no gene match: 8. The germline gives CDR1 MDHEN, CDR2 SYDVKM. CDR3 sequence (DNA): TGTGCCAGTCGACAGGGAATGTCCTATGGCTACACCTTC. Its protein product is CASRQGMSYGYTF.

The V gene is TRBV19, the J gene TRBJ1-5; a possible D gene is TRBD1 (5 bases). CDR1 LNHDA and CDR2 SQIVND come from the germline V gene (reference sequence). V was cut by 3 bases and J by 6 bases, with 12 bases left in between. The CDR3 totals 14 residues. CDR3 bases: TGTGCCAGTAGTATTAGGGGAGCGGGTCAGCCCCAGCATTTT. Translating gives CASSIRGAGQPQHF.

This clone appeared a few times. The CDR3 protein is CASSLGLSRGPDTQYF. CDR3 DNA: TGTGCCAGCAGCTTAGGACTTTCTAGGGGGCCGGATACGCAGTATTTT. J is TRBJ2-3 and V is TRBV5-6; 7 nucleotides agree with TRBD1. Germline assignment: CDR1 SGHDT and CDR2 YYEEEE. The CDR3 is 16 residues long. The V gene end was trimmed by 2 bases and the J gene end by 6 bases; junction bases not matched to a gene: 12.

This rearrangement joins TRBV4-3 to TRBJ1-1; tentatively, D is TRBD1 (5 bases). Germline CDR1 is LGHNA and CDR2 is YSLEER. This CDR3 has 14 amino acids. The V end was cut by 2 bases, the J end by 3 bases, with 10 bases between. The CDR3: CASSQTGGYTEAFF. CDR3 bases: TGCGCCAGCAGCCAAACGGGGGGGTACACTGAAGCTTTCTTT.